This T cell receptor (beta chain) was identified during a study of identifying expanded T cells in peripheral blood. General observations from the study: Approximately two-week clone count variance significantly increased as total template count grew. Differentially abundant clones: 0.95 to 1.5 between replicates, roughly 16 at 2 to 3 weeks, around 20 at four.

No infections or other immune events were documented during collection. Assay: immunoSEQ multiplex PCR; the TCRdb copy retains only in-frame clones and omits some. The profile shows just under 65,000 clones, roughly 86% of them singletons. This clone showed up just once. Its antigen remains unidentified. The CDR3 contains 15 residues. V lost 7 bases to trimming and J lost 3 bases; unmatched junction nucleotides: 6. The germline CDR1 and CDR2 sequences are MNHEY and SVGAGI. The sequenced material came from blood. This chain links TRBV6-5 with TRBJ2-2; 9 bases match TRBD1. The clonotype originates from a person aged 18 to 75 in good health. CDR3 in DNA: TGTGCCAGCACTCACCGGGACAGGGACACCGGGGAGCTGTTTTTT. It yields the protein CASTHRDRDTGELFF.